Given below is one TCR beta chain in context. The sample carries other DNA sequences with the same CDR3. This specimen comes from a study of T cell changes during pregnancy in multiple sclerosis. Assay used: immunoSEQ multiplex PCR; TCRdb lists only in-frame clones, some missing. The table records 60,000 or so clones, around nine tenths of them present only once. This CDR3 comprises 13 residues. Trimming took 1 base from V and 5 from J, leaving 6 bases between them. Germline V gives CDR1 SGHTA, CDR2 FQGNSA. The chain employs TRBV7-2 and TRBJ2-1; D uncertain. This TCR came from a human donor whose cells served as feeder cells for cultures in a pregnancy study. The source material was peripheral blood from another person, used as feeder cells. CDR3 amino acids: CASSLGQNNEQFF. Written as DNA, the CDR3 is TGTGCCAGCAGCTTAGGTCAGAACAATGAGCAGTTCTTC.